This is a list of T cell receptor beta chains from one sample in a study of cytomegalovirus exposure and HLA in healthy donors. Sequencing used immunoSEQ multiplex PCR; TCRdb keeps in-frame clones, though not all of them. Seen here are about 130,000 clones, 66% observed once, and the top ten hold around 1.6%. The specimen was PBMCs. The receptors come from a human donor in good health. The CDR3 runs from the conserved cysteine through the conserved F or W. Each record gives: J gene, D gene, clone size, CDR3 length, V gene, CDR3 protein, CDR3 DNA. A D gene is named only where the DNA matches it firmly. Clone sizes are given selectively: once, few, many, or a class where the clone is expanded.

>TRBJ2-2|TRBD1|NA|13|TRBV29-1
CSVDGTGRGELFF
TGCAGCGTTGACGGGACAGGCAGAGGGGAGCTGTTTTTT
>TRBJ2-7|TRBD2|few|18|TRBV5-6
CASSLFTGTSGRFHEQYF
TGTGCCAGCAGCTTGTTTACCGGGACTAGCGGGAGGTTCCACGAGCAGTACTTC
>TRBJ2-2|NA|NA|14|TRBV4-2
CASGGTGNTGELFF
TGTGCCAGCGGAGGGACGGGGAACACCGGGGAGCTGTTTTTT
>TRBJ2-7|NA|NA|17|TRBV11-2
CASSPRVVSGSTYEQYF
TGTGCCAGCAGTCCAAGGGTTGTTAGCGGAAGCACCTACGAGCAGTACTTC
>TRBJ2-7|TRBD2|once|16|TRBV5-4
CASRHTGGGSYYEQYF
TGTGCCAGCAGACATACGGGCGGGGGGTCGTACTACGAGCAGTACTTC
>TRBJ1-4|NA|NA|10|TRBV28
CASSNEKLFF
TGTGCCAGTTCGAATGAAAAACTGTTTTTT
>TRBJ2-7|TRBD1|few|15|TRBV5-4
CASSGGGTGGNEQYF
TGTGCCAGCAGCGGAGGCGGGACAGGGGGAAACGAGCAGTACTTC
>TRBJ1-2|NA|NA|13|TRBV7-3
CASSADNSRGYTF
TGTGCCAGCAGCGCAGACAATTCGCGCGGCTACACCTTC
>TRBJ1-4|NA|once|15|TRBV18
CASSPRTAKNEKLFF
TGTGCCAGCTCACCCCGGACAGCAAAAAATGAAAAACTGTTTTTT
>TRBJ2-1|NA|NA|16|TRBV7-8
CASSLGWASSYNEQFF
TGTGCCAGCAGCTTAGGGTGGGCGAGCTCCTACAATGAGCAGTTCTTC
>TRBJ2-7|NA|NA|13|TRBV18
CASSRDNSYEQYF
TGTGCCAGCTCACGGGACAATTCCTACGAGCAGTACTTC
>TRBJ1-5|NA|once|14|TRBV9
CASSAGTENQPQHF
TGTGCCAGCAGCGCCGGGACTGAGAATCAGCCCCAGCATTTT
>TRBJ2-7|NA|NA|15|TRBV7-6
CASSLVQGATYEQYF
TGTGCCAGCAGCTTAGTTCAGGGCGCCACCTACGAGCAGTACTTC
>TRBJ2-7|NA|NA|13|TRBV19
CASSMGQSYEQYF
TGTGCCAGTAGTATGGGGCAGAGCTACGAGCAGTACTTC
>TRBJ1-1|NA|NA|13|TRBV28
CASSLPLNTEAFF
TGTGCCAGCAGTTTACCGTTGAACACTGAAGCTTTCTTT
>TRBJ2-1|NA|few|14|TRBV7-9
CASSWGGSYNEQFF
TGTGCCAGCAGTTGGGGAGGATCCTACAATGAGCAGTTCTTC
>TRBJ2-3|TRBD2|NA|21|TRBV5-1
CASSVTGPLTSGRLGTDTQYF
TGCGCCAGCAGCGTGACAGGCCCCCTAACTAGCGGGAGACTTGGCACAGATACGCAGTATTTT
>TRBJ1-3|NA|NA|16|TRBV28
CASSYLWGGSGNTIYF
TGTGCCAGCAGTTATCTGTGGGGGGGCTCTGGAAACACCATATATTTT
>TRBJ1-1|NA|NA|14|TRBV5-5
CASSVDSWNTEAFF
TGTGCCAGCAGCGTGGACAGTTGGAACACTGAAGCTTTCTTT
>TRBJ2-1|TRBD1|few|16|TRBV11-1
CASSSRQGGSYNEQFF
TGTGCCAGCAGCTCCAGACAGGGCGGCTCCTACAATGAGCAGTTCTTC
>TRBJ2-7|TRBD1|NA|14|TRBV7-7
CASSPGTGGYEQYF
TGTGCTAGCAGTCCCGGGACAGGGGGCTACGAGCAGTACTTC
>TRBJ2-1|TRBD2|once|15|TRBV5-1
CASSLAVGRGDEQFF
TGCGCCAGCAGCTTGGCCGTCGGGAGGGGCGATGAGCAGTTCTTC
>TRBJ2-7|TRBD2|NA|17|TRBV29-1
CSLTGTSGPRRCYEQYF
TGCAGCCTGACCGGGACTAGCGGGCCAAGGAGGTGCTACGAGCAGTACTTC
>TRBJ2-1|NA|once|12|TRBV7-9
CASSLSGDEQFF
TGTGCCAGCAGCTTATCAGGGGATGAGCAGTTCTTC
>TRBJ1-2|TRBD1|few|15|TRBV4-1
CASSQGTGDNYGYTF
TGCGCCAGCAGCCAGGGGACAGGCGACAACTATGGCTACACCTTC
>TRBJ2-7|NA|NA|14|TRBV28
CASVGQTSSYEQYF
TGTGCCAGCGTTGGACAGACGAGCTCCTACGAGCAGTACTTC
>TRBJ2-7|NA|NA|13|TRBV18
CASSPGSSYEQYF
TGTGCCAGCTCACCAGGCTCAAGCTACGAGCAGTACTTC
>TRBJ2-7|TRBD2|NA|14|TRBV19
CATAGKRESYEQYF
TGTGCCACCGCGGGAAAGCGGGAGTCTTACGAGCAGTACTTC
>TRBJ2-7|TRBD1|NA|15|TRBV4-2
CASSQVTGGTYEQYF
TGTGCCAGCAGCCAAGTGACAGGGGGGACCTACGAGCAGTACTTC
>TRBJ2-1|NA|NA|13|TRBV6-6
CASSPRGFDEQFF
TGTGCCAGCAGCCCCAGGGGATTCGATGAGCAGTTCTTC
>TRBJ2-7|TRBD1|NA|14|TRBV27
CASSLRGTSYEQYF
TGTGCCAGCAGTCTCAGGGGGACCTCCTACGAGCAGTACTTC
>TRBJ2-1|NA|NA|14|TRBV11-3
CASSLAGPYNEQFF
TGTGCCAGCAGCTTAGCTGGGCCCTACAATGAGCAGTTCTTC
>TRBJ2-5|TRBD2|few|18|TRBV5-1
CASSPPQAGGRVGETQYF
TGCGCCAGCAGCCCCCCCCAGGCGGGAGGACGCGTCGGAGAGACCCAGTACTTC
>TRBJ2-2|NA|NA|18|TRBV18
CASSPLFEGVGNTGELFF
TGTGCCAGCTCACCCTTATTCGAAGGGGTTGGGAACACCGGGGAGCTGTTTTTT
>TRBJ2-1|TRBD2|NA|15|TRBV25-1
CASSEGSGRAHEQFF
TGTGCCAGCAGTGAAGGCAGCGGGAGGGCCCATGAGCAGTTCTTC
>TRBJ1-5|TRBD1|few|14|TRBV6-1
CASDFRQGVQPQHF
TGTGCCAGCGATTTTCGACAGGGTGTTCAGCCCCAGCATTTT
>TRBJ2-3|NA|NA|17|TRBV5-1
CASRIAVGGPVTDTQYF
TGCGCCAGCAGAATCGCTGTCGGAGGGCCGGTCACAGATACGCAGTATTTT
>TRBJ2-3|TRBD1|NA|14|TRBV15
CATSRQGAEDTQYF
TGTGCCACCAGCAGACAGGGGGCTGAAGATACGCAGTATTTT
>TRBJ2-1|NA|NA|15|TRBV28
CASSDILSSYNEQFF
TGTGCCAGCAGCGATATCCTAAGCTCCTACAATGAGCAGTTCTTC
>TRBJ2-7|NA|few|13|TRBV27
CASSLSPGIEQYF
TGTGCCAGCAGTTTATCGCCCGGGATCGAGCAGTACTTC
>TRBJ1-2|TRBD1|NA|15|TRBV10-3
CAISDGQGAGYGYTF
TGTGCCATCAGCGACGGACAGGGGGCCGGGTATGGCTACACCTTC
>TRBJ2-2|NA|NA|15|TRBV7-2
CASSLVAMNTGELFF
TGTGCCAGCAGCTTAGTTGCTATGAACACCGGGGAGCTGTTTTTT